This entry lists 26 T cell receptor beta chains sequenced from one sample in a study of shared clonotypes between healthy human individuals (dated by TCRdb to about 2020). Library preparation was by the immunoSEQ multiplex PCR assay. Drawn from immuneACCESS, this table holds only the in-frame rearrangements with V and J called that TCRdb kept. Clones are partly lost; checked studies trace under half to an unresolved V gene and leave the rest unexplained. In all, the sample holds millions of clones, and approximately 90% of those were seen once. The top ten constitute about 0.13% of the sample. The specimen sequenced was naive CD4+ T cells sorted from blood. In the paper's terms, the cell subset or site label means: CD45RA+ positively selected. These receptors all stem from a man aged 18 to 35 in good health.

CDR3 nucleotides: TGTGCCAGCAGCCAGCTAGCGGGTTCTGGGGCCAACGTCCTGACTTTC. It translates to CASSQLAGSGANVLTF. This rearrangement joins TRBV7-3 to TRBJ2-6; 8 nucleotides line up with TRBD2. J was trimmed by 1 base and V by 5 bases; bases with no gene match: 4. CDR3 length equals 16 residues. The V gene's germline CDR1 is SGHTA and CDR2 FQGTGA.

The chain links TRBV6-1 to TRBJ1-2; possible D gene TRBD1, 5 bases. The germline gives CDR1 MNHNS, CDR2 SASEGT. V gave up 6 bases and J gave up 5 bases, with 16 bases separating them. This CDR3 spans 14 amino acids. DNA for the CDR3: TGTGCCAGCAGGGGGGGGGACCTTTGGTATGGCTACACCTTC. Translated, it gives CASRGGDLWYGYTF.

The chain has TRBV28 and TRBJ1-5; the match to TRBD1 covers 7 bases. CDR3 length equals 14 residues. Unmatched junction bases numbered 8, after V lost 5 bases and J lost 7 bases. The germline V gene has CDR1 MDHEN and CDR2 SYDVKM. CDR3 region: CASSVDRVDQPQHF. The CDR3 DNA reads TGTGCCAGCAGTGTAGACAGGGTAGACCAGCCCCAGCATTTT.

The V gene is TRBV7-2, the J gene TRBJ2-7; TRBD2 might be the D (7 bases). Germline V gene sequence: CDR1 SGHTA, CDR2 FQGNSA. Trimming removed 5 bases at V and 10 bases at J, with 18 bases between. The CDR3 has 13 amino acids. CDR3 region: CASSRGGGGAQYF. CDR3 bases: TGTGCCAGCAGCCGCGGTGGTGGGGGGGCACAGTACTTC.

The chain recombines TRBV7-6 with TRBJ2-7; 7 nucleotides agree with TRBD1. This CDR3 region has 14 residues. Per the germline V gene, CDR1 is SGHVS and CDR2 is FNYEAQ. V shed 5 bases, J shed 7 bases, and the junction held 11 bases outside the gene matches. The DNA of the CDR3 is TGTGCCAGCAGCCTCTTTGGACAGGCGCGAGAGCAGTACTTC. This gives the protein CASSLFGQAREQYF.

A remark on this clone: This may arise from a read error, as a much more abundant clone is one base away. Different DNA sequences within this sample yield the same CDR3. The chain uses TRBV5-1 and TRBJ2-5; D call uncertain. The CDR3 has 12 amino acids. Germline-derived CDR1 and CDR2 are SGHRS and YFSETQ. With 0 bases removed from V and 5 bases from J, the gap between germline ends came to 5 bases. CDR3 in amino acids: CASSLVGETQYF. The CDR3 bases are TGCGCCAGCAGCTTGGTCGGGGAGACCCAGTACTTC. The whole variable domain, remainder taken from reference TRBV5-1 and TRBJ2-5, is KAGVTQTPRYLIKTRGQQVTLSCSPISGHRSVSWYQQTPGQGLQFLFEYFSETQRNKGNFPGRFSGRQFSNSRSEMNVSTLELGDSALYLCASSLVGETQYFGPGTRLLVL.

The chain is built from TRBV11-3 and TRBJ2-1, with no clear D. Germline V gene lookup returns CDR1 SGHNT and CDR2 YENEEA. There are 13 residues in the CDR3. The V gene lost 0 bases and the J gene lost 8 bases, with 8 bases spanning the gap. The CDR3 spells CASSLDGGYEQFF. The CDR3 nucleotides read TGTGCCAGCAGCTTAGATGGTGGCTATGAGCAGTTCTTC.

This clone occurred once. The chain links TRBV10-2 to TRBJ2-7, with D hard to call. The V end lost 4 bases, the J end lost 9 bases, and 16 bases lay between the germline ends. Germline-derived CDR1 and CDR2 are WSHSY and SAAADI. The CDR3 has 13 residues. CDR3 protein: CASSGPDPYWQYF. CDR3 bases: TGCGCCAGCAGTGGCCCAGACCCCTACTGGCAGTACTTC.

This chain uses TRBV7-3 with TRBJ1-1, with D hard to call. Per the germline V gene, CDR1 is SGHTA and CDR2 is FQGTGA. V dropped 1 base and J dropped 3 bases, with 6 bases sitting between them. This CDR3 has 13 amino acids. This chain's CDR3 is CASSLRGYTEAFF. The CDR3 DNA is TGTGCCAGCAGCTTAAGGGGTTACACTGAAGCTTTCTTT.

This rearrangement joins TRBV27 to TRBJ2-3; D assignment may be TRBD1 or TRBD2 (6 bases each). Germline CDR1 and CDR2: MNHEY and SMNVEV (reference sequence). This CDR3 has 14 residues. Trimming left V 0 bases short and J 5 bases short, with 9 bases between. In DNA, the CDR3 is TGTGCCAGCAGTTTATCGGGGGGCCTAGATACGCAGTATTTT. Translating gives CASSLSGGLDTQYF.

V gene TRBV11-2 combines with J gene TRBJ1-2, with D uncertain. The CDR3 length is 13 residues. Germline CDR1 is SGHAT and CDR2 is FQNNGV. V was cut by 6 bases and J by 2 bases, with 10 bases left in between. The CDR3 DNA follows: TGTGCCAGCAGTTTACAAGAAAACTATGGCTACACCTTC. Translated: CASSLQENYGYTF.

The chain recombines TRBV6-5 with TRBJ1-1; weak D call: TRBD1 (5 bases). Trimming shortened V by 6 bases and J by 9 bases, and 17 bases separated the two germline ends. From germline, CDR1 is MNHEY and CDR2 SVGAGI. This CDR3 comprises 13 residues. CDR3 in DNA: TGTGCCAGCAGCCGCAGGGTTAGTGTGCAAGCTTTCTTT. This sequence encodes CASSRRVSVQAFF.

This clone was seen once. The rearrangement joins TRBV6-5 to TRBJ1-4; D unclear. CDR1 MNHEY and CDR2 SVGAGI come from the germline V gene. The CDR3 covers 10 residues. The ends were cut back, 2 bases at V and 13 bases at J, with 5 bases in the middle. CDR3 sequence (DNA): TGTGCCAGCAGTTACAACGGACTGTTTTTT. Translation: CASSYNGLFF.

The rearrangement uses TRBV2 and TRBJ1-2, with D possibly being TRBD1 (6 bases). The germline V and J ends were trimmed by 4 bases and 9 bases, with 12 bases remaining between them. The CDR3 spans 12 residues. The germline gives CDR1 SNHLY, CDR2 FYNNEI. The CDR3 nucleotides are TGTGCCAGCAGTGCCAACAGGGACCGCTACACCTTC. It encodes CASSANRDRYTF.

This clone was seen a few times. Germline is not matched at one junction end, which may reflect a read error. The chain couples TRBV2 to TRBJ1-1; D is possibly TRBD1 (5 bases). This CDR3 is 13 amino acids long. The germline V gene has CDR1 SNHLY and CDR2 FYNNEI. CDR3 in amino acids: CAGREGIVSKAFF. Here the CDR3 DNA reads TGTGCCGGCAGGGAGGGGATAGTTTCGAAAGCTTTCTTT.

J is TRBJ2-1 and V is TRBV10-3, with D tentatively TRBD1 (6 bases). The CDR3 has 11 residues. CDR1 and CDR2 (germline): ENHRY, SYGVKD. Trimming left V 3 bases short and J 15 bases short, with 12 bases between. Here the CDR3 DNA reads TGTGCCATCAGTGACAGGGGCCCGCCGTTCTTC. Protein sequence: CAISDRGPPFF.

The chain links TRBV10-3 to TRBJ1-1; 7 nucleotides agree with TRBD1. Trimming at V came to 4 bases and at J to 0 bases, leaving 2 bases not matched to a gene. CDR1 ENHRY and CDR2 SYGVKD come from the germline V gene. The CDR3 covers 14 residues. This chain's CDR3 is CAISGTGVNTEAFF. The CDR3 nucleotides read TGTGCCATCAGTGGGACAGGAGTGAACACTGAAGCTTTCTTT.

The chain has TRBV10-3 and TRBJ2-1; 13 bases are shared with TRBD2. Germline V gene data show CDR1 as ENHRY and CDR2 as SYGVKD. Trimming cost V 3 bases and J 0 bases; bases outside gene matches: 8. This CDR3 has 19 residues. The CDR3 protein is CAISERTSGSDSSYNEQFF. The CDR3 coding sequence is TGTGCCATCAGTGAAAGGACTAGCGGGAGTGATAGCTCCTACAATGAGCAGTTCTTC.

This chain joins TRBV11-3 and TRBJ2-4, with 7 nucleotides matching TRBD1. Germline V gives CDR1 SGHNT, CDR2 YENEEA. Trimming removed 3 bases from V and 7 bases from J; junction bases left unmatched: 6. The CDR3 sequence is 14 residues long. CDR3 protein: CASSLRDRVNIQYF. CDR3 in DNA: TGTGCCAGCAGCTTGCGAGACAGGGTGAACATTCAGTACTTC.

V and J are TRBV6-5 and TRBJ1-1; perhaps TRBD1 as D (6 bases). Germline CDR1 and CDR2: MNHEY and SVGAGI. V was trimmed by 3 bases and J by 0 bases, leaving 14 bases between them. The CDR3 consists of 16 residues. For the CDR3, the DNA is TGTGCCAGCAGTTATAGGACAGACCTCATGAACACTGAAGCTTTCTTT. Amino acid sequence: CASSYRTDLMNTEAFF.

The chain is built from TRBV7-9 and TRBJ1-4; D unclear. The V gene lost 3 bases and the J gene lost 4 bases, with 6 bases spanning the gap. CDR1 and CDR2 from the germline V gene are SEHNR and FQNEAQ (reference sequence). The CDR3 length is 13 residues. CDR3 nucleotide sequence: TGTGCCAGCAGCTTGGTGGATAATGAAAAACTGTTTTTT. It is translated as CASSLVDNEKLFF.

The chain couples TRBV27 to TRBJ2-7, with D maybe TRBD1 (6 bases). This CDR3 has 15 residues. Per germline, CDR1 MNHEY and CDR2 SMNVEV (reference sequence). V was shortened by 2 bases and J by 4 bases, with 15 bases between the two germline ends. The DNA of the CDR3 is TGTGCCAGCAGTTTAGGGTCTAGGGGGATATACGAGCAGTACTTC. Translation gives CASSLGSRGIYEQYF.

The V gene is TRBV10-3, the J gene TRBJ1-1; TRBD1 might be the D (6 bases). CDR3 size: 14 residues. The V gene's germline CDR1 is ENHRY and CDR2 SYGVKD. Trimming took 4 bases from V and 4 from J, leaving 13 bases between them. The DNA for the CDR3 is TGTGCCATCAGTGGTCAGGGGAAGAGCACTGAAGCTTTCTTT. Translating it yields CAISGQGKSTEAFF.

The chain uses TRBV18 and TRBJ2-5; no clear D gene. The germline CDR1 and CDR2 sequences are KGHSH and LQKENI. Trimming took 6 bases from V and 1 from J, leaving 15 bases between them. CDR3 length: 15 amino acids. CDR3 coding DNA: TGTGCCAGCTCCCCAACGGTCGCCCGCCAAGAGACCCAGTACTTC. Amino acid sequence: CASSPTVARQETQYF.

The J gene is TRBJ2-5, the V gene TRBV30; D is unresolved. The V end was cut by 7 bases, the J end by 1 base, with 16 bases between. CDR1 GTSNPN and CDR2 SVGIG come from the germline V gene (reference sequence). CDR3 length: 14 residues. The CDR3 sequence: CASRPWVSQETQYF. In DNA form, the CDR3 reads TGTGCCTCTCGACCCTGGGTTTCCCAAGAGACCCAGTACTTC.

CDR3 sequence (DNA): TGTGCCAGCAGTTTAGGCAGCTTGGGCAATCAGCCCCAGCATTTT. Protein product: CASSLGSLGNQPQHF. The rearrangement joins TRBV28 to TRBJ1-5, with D uncertain. The germline gives CDR1 MDHEN, CDR2 SYDVKM. Trimming took off 2 bases at V and 2 bases at J, with 10 bases between the two ends. The CDR3 consists of 15 residues. The full variable domain, completed using reference TRBV28 and TRBJ1-5, is DVKVTQSSRYLVKRTGEKVFLECVQDMDHENMFWYRQDPGLGLRLIYFSYDVKMKEKGDIPEGYSVSREKKERFSLILESASTNQTSMYLCASSLGSLGNQPQHFGDGTRLSIL.